A single sample is the source of the 9 T cell receptor beta chains below, sequenced in a study of T cells in Graves' hyperthyroidism and ophthalmopathy. The source material, RNA transcripts, was used to amplify TCR beta CDR3 regions. TCR CDR3 regions were first amplified by RT-PCR with HTBI primers. TCRdb ran MiXCR on the multiplex PCR reads and lists one entry per CDR3 protein. The table records a few hundred thousand distinct CDR3 sequences, roughly 15% of them present only once. The specimen sequenced was blood. The receptors here all came from a woman aged 45-60 years with Graves' hyperthyroidism that later progressed to Graves' ophthalmopathy.

This clonotype was counted at least ten times. The genes are TRBV28 and TRBJ2-7, with TRBD2 matching over 8 bases. Germline CDR1 reads MDHEN; CDR2 reads SYDVKM. This CDR3 spans 15 amino acids. V dropped 4 bases and J dropped 5; count of bases not matched to a gene: 10. CDR3 amino acids: CASSSPGLVPDEQYF. In DNA form, the CDR3 reads TGTGCCAGCAGTTCTCCGGGACTAGTCCCCGACGAGCAGTACTTC.

This clonotype has a count of ten or more. The CDR3 protein is CASSQAGRSTSGGTYTDTQYF. In nucleotides, the CDR3 is TGTGCCAGCAGCCAAGCTGGACGGTCGACTAGCGGGGGGACTTACACAGATACGCAGTATTTT. The V gene is TRBV3-1, the J gene TRBJ2-3; 13 positions match TRBD2. The germline V gene encodes CDR1 LGHDT and CDR2 YNNKEL (reference sequence). The CDR3 spans 21 residues. V lost 1 base, J lost 2 bases, and 15 bases stayed unmatched.

This clonotype appeared many times. The chain has TRBV6-1 and TRBJ1-1; D gene unclear. The CDR3 is made up of 14 amino acids. CDR1 MNHNS and CDR2 SASEGT come from the germline V gene. V was clipped by 5 bases and J by 4 bases, with 14 bases between them. CDR3: CASSYPGEGTEAFF. For the CDR3, the DNA is TGTGCCAGCAGTTACCCCGGAGAGGGCACTGAAGCTTTCTTT.

The table lists this clonotype with many counts. The V call is TRBV6-1, the J call TRBJ2-1; TRBD2 matches at 14 bases. The germline gives CDR1 MNHNS, CDR2 SASEGT. This CDR3 comprises 15 residues. Trimming removed 5 bases from V and 9 bases from J; junction bases left unmatched: 6. The CDR3 nucleotides read TGTGCCAGCAGTCGGGGACTAGCGGGAGATGTTGAGCAGTTCTTC. The encoded protein is CASSRGLAGDVEQFF.

V usage is TRBV6-2 or TRBV6-3 and J usage is TRBJ1-1; D remains ambiguous. The CDR3 loop spans 14 amino acids. Germline CDR1 and CDR2: MNHEY and SVGEGT. V lost 5 bases and J 9 bases, leaving 19 bases between the germline ends. The CDR3 sequence is CASSPDGVALKAFF. CDR3 bases: TGTGCCAGCAGTCCAGACGGGGTCGCTCTTAAAGCTTTCTTT.

There are a few counts of this clonotype. The CDR3 coding sequence is TGCGCCAGCAGCCAAGGCGCGCTTACTCGCGGGAACAATGAGCAGTTCTTC. The encoded protein is CASSQGALTRGNNEQFF. The gene calls are TRBV4-1 and TRBJ2-1, with D possibly being TRBD2 (6 bases). Trimming removed 1 base at V and 5 bases at J, with 18 bases between. CDR1 and CDR2 from the germline V gene are MGHRA and YSYEKL. The CDR3 runs to 17 residues.

The V and J genes are TRBV3-1 and TRBJ2-5; D not certain. This CDR3 has 14 residues. Per germline, CDR1 LGHDT and CDR2 YNNKEL (reference sequence). The V gene lost 2 bases and the J gene lost 5 bases, with 12 bases spanning the gap. The CDR3 region is CASSQLQGWETQYF. The CDR3, as DNA: TGTGCCAGCAGCCAACTTCAAGGGTGGGAGACCCAGTACTTC.

The sample holds many counts of this clonotype. This sequence joins TRBV11-3 and TRBJ2-1, with D maybe TRBD2 (5 bases). The germline gives CDR1 SGHNT, CDR2 YENEEA. CDR3 size: 15 residues. V lost 1 base and J lost 8, with 15 bases in between. CDR3 in amino acids: CASSLGGPLNDEQFF. CDR3 in DNA: TGTGCCAGCAGCTTAGGAGGGCCCCTTAACGATGAGCAGTTCTTC.

The CDR3: CATSDPGHANTGELFF. DNA for the CDR3: TGTGCCACCAGTGATCCGGGACACGCGAACACCGGGGAGCTGTTTTTT. The gene calls are TRBV24-1 and TRBJ2-2; D might be TRBD1 (6 bases). From germline, CDR1 is KGHDR and CDR2 SFDVKD. Trimming removed 3 bases from V and 0 bases from J, with 10 bases in between. This CDR3 is built from 16 residues.